Listed below are T cell receptor beta chains from one sample, sequenced in a study of T cells in Graves' hyperthyroidism and ophthalmopathy. Using its own MiXCR run on the multiplex PCR reads, TCRdb lists one record per CDR3 protein. The sample carries about 500,000 distinct CDR3 sequences, more than 15% recorded once. Material for sequencing was blood. The receptors originated from a woman between 25 and 40 years old with Graves' ophthalmopathy. Each CDR3 is given with its conserved first and last residue. Fields, in order: J gene, D gene, V gene, clone size, CDR3 DNA, CDR3 protein. D genes are given only for firm matches. Some rows mark clone size as missing; the rest say once, few, many or name a class of expanded clone.

J gene: TRBJ2-5
D gene: -
V gene: TRBV7-2
clone size: many
CDR3 DNA: TGTGCCAGCAGCGTAGGAGCAGTCCAAGAGACCCAGTACTTC
CDR3 protein: CASSVGAVQETQYF

J gene: TRBJ1-1
D gene: -
V gene: TRBV30
clone size: few
CDR3 DNA: TGTGCCTGGAGTGTTGGTTGGGACTATCATCGACCTCCAGGTCATGCTGAAGCTTTCTTT
CDR3 protein: CAWSVGWDYHRPPGHAEAFF

J gene: TRBJ2-1
D gene: -
V gene: TRBV5-4
clone size: -
CDR3 DNA: TGTGCCAGCAGCTTGTGGGGGTCCCATGAGCAGTTCTTC
CDR3 protein: CASSLWGSHEQFF

J gene: TRBJ1-1
D gene: -
V gene: TRBV18
clone size: many
CDR3 DNA: TGTGCCAGCTCACCACCGGGATGGGGAATGGAGGCTTTCTTT
CDR3 protein: CASSPPGWGMEAFF

J gene: TRBJ1-3
D gene: -
V gene: TRBV7-2
clone size: few
CDR3 DNA: TGTGCCAGCAGCTTAGGGGGACCGACGGGGGGAAACACCATATATTTT
CDR3 protein: CASSLGGPTGGNTIYF

J gene: TRBJ2-2
D gene: TRBD1
V gene: TRBV5-4
clone size: -
CDR3 DNA: TGTGCCAGCAGCTGGCAAGGACAGGGTATCGGGGAGCTGTTTTTT
CDR3 protein: CASSWQGQGIGELFF

J gene: TRBJ2-1
D gene: -
V gene: TRBV5-1
clone size: -
CDR3 DNA: TGCGCCAGCAGCCCCTACAAGACAGACAATGAGCAGTTCTTC
CDR3 protein: CASSPYKTDNEQFF

J gene: TRBJ2-7
D gene: -
V gene: TRBV11-3
clone size: -
CDR3 DNA: TGTGCCAGCAGCCCACTTAGCGCCGTTAACGAGCAGTACTTC
CDR3 protein: CASSPLSAVNEQYF

J gene: TRBJ2-1
D gene: TRBD1
V gene: TRBV28
clone size: few
CDR3 DNA: TGTGCCAGCAGTCCCCCGGGACAGAGAAATGAGCAGTTCTTC
CDR3 protein: CASSPPGQRNEQFF

J gene: TRBJ2-3
D gene: -
V gene: TRBV27
clone size: many
CDR3 DNA: TGTGCCAGCACCTCACCCCCAGATACGCAGTATTTT
CDR3 protein: CASTSPPDTQYF

J gene: TRBJ2-7
D gene: TRBD2
V gene: TRBV20-1
clone size: -
CDR3 DNA: TGCAGGCACCCCGGGAGCGGGGGGCGAGAAGGGAGGTACGAGCAGTACTTC
CDR3 protein: CRHPGSGGREGRYEQYF

J gene: TRBJ2-1
D gene: -
V gene: TRBV7-2
clone size: -
CDR3 DNA: TGTGCCAGCAGCCCCCTCCGGCGGGATAAGCAGTTCTTC
CDR3 protein: CASSPLRRDKQFF

J gene: TRBJ2-1
D gene: TRBD2
V gene: TRBV20-1
clone size: -
CDR3 DNA: TGCAGTGCTCAAGGGACTAGCGGGTTGGATGAGCAGTTCTTC
CDR3 protein: CSAQGTSGLDEQFF

J gene: TRBJ2-7
D gene: -
V gene: TRBV6-5
clone size: -
CDR3 DNA: TGTGCCAGCAGTTACTCAGGGACCTTCTACGAGCAGTACTTC
CDR3 protein: CASSYSGTFYEQYF

J gene: TRBJ2-7
D gene: -
V gene: TRBV18
clone size: -
CDR3 DNA: TGTGCCAGCTCTCAGTCAGGGGGACTCTACGAGCAGTACTTC
CDR3 protein: CASSQSGGLYEQYF

J gene: TRBJ2-3
D gene: TRBD2
V gene: TRBV12-3/TRBV12-4
clone size: -
CDR3 DNA: TGTGCCAGCAGTTGGTATATTAGCGGGAGAAGTGCAGATACGCAGTATTTT
CDR3 protein: CASSWYISGRSADTQYF

J gene: TRBJ2-7
D gene: -
V gene: TRBV6-2/TRBV6-3
clone size: many
CDR3 DNA: TGTGCCAGCAGTTACTCGAATCTCCAGTTTTCCTACGAGCAGTACTTC
CDR3 protein: CASSYSNLQFSYEQYF

J gene: TRBJ1-1
D gene: TRBD1
V gene: TRBV3-1
clone size: many
CDR3 DNA: TGTGCCAGCACCCAACAGGGGAAGAACACTGAAGCTTTCTTT
CDR3 protein: CASTQQGKNTEAFF

J gene: TRBJ1-2
D gene: -
V gene: TRBV20-1
clone size: once
CDR3 DNA: TGCAGTGCTAACCAGGGGCTCGGCTATGGCTACACCTTC
CDR3 protein: CSANQGLGYGYTF

J gene: TRBJ2-1
D gene: TRBD2
V gene: TRBV20-1
clone size: -
CDR3 DNA: TGCAGTCGCCGGACTAGCGGGAGCACGGATCGTAATGAGCAGTTCTTC
CDR3 protein: CSRRTSGSTDRNEQFF

J gene: TRBJ2-1
D gene: TRBD2
V gene: TRBV20-1
clone size: once
CDR3 DNA: TGCAGTGCTAGAGGCGGGACTAGGACTTTCGGTGAGCAGTTCTTC
CDR3 protein: CSARGGTRTFGEQFF

J gene: TRBJ2-3
D gene: -
V gene: TRBV29-1
clone size: few
CDR3 DNA: TGCAGCGTTGCTGGTCTTCAATCAGGGGTCACGTTAGTAGATACGCAGTATTTT
CDR3 protein: CSVAGLQSGVTLVDTQYF

J gene: TRBJ2-1
D gene: -
V gene: TRBV30
clone size: many
CDR3 DNA: TGTGCCTGGACAGGATGGGAGGATGAGCAGTTCTTC
CDR3 protein: CAWTGWEDEQFF

J gene: TRBJ1-1
D gene: -
V gene: TRBV27
clone size: many
CDR3 DNA: TGTGCCAGCAGTTGGCAGGGAAAAACTGAAGCTTTCTTT
CDR3 protein: CASSWQGKTEAFF

J gene: TRBJ2-5
D gene: TRBD2
V gene: TRBV12-3/TRBV12-4
clone size: -
CDR3 DNA: TGTGCCAGCAGCGTAGAGCCTAGCGGGAGCCTGGAGACCCAGTACTTC
CDR3 protein: CASSVEPSGSLETQYF

J gene: TRBJ2-1
D gene: -
V gene: TRBV6-5
clone size: -
CDR3 DNA: TGTGCCAGCAGTTACTGGGAGGGGGCCGACAATGAGCAGTTCTTC
CDR3 protein: CASSYWEGADNEQFF

J gene: TRBJ2-1
D gene: TRBD2
V gene: TRBV7-3
clone size: many
CDR3 DNA: TGTGCCAGCAGCTTGGGGGAGGGCCCGGCCAATGAGCAGTTCTTC
CDR3 protein: CASSLGEGPANEQFF

J gene: TRBJ2-7
D gene: -
V gene: TRBV20-1
clone size: many
CDR3 DNA: TGCAGTGCCTTGTCCCTTCGGGAGGAGCAGTACTTC
CDR3 protein: CSALSLREEQYF

J gene: TRBJ1-1
D gene: -
V gene: TRBV6-1
clone size: -
CDR3 DNA: TGTGCCAGCAGTCCCGCGGCCCCTGCTGAAGCTTTCTTT
CDR3 protein: CASSPAAPAEAFF

J gene: TRBJ2-7
D gene: -
V gene: TRBV5-1
clone size: few
CDR3 DNA: TGCGCCAGCAGCTTCTCCGGGCCGCAAAACTACGAGCAGTACTTC
CDR3 protein: CASSFSGPQNYEQYF

J gene: TRBJ2-7
D gene: TRBD2
V gene: TRBV20-1
clone size: many
CDR3 DNA: TGCAGTGCTAGAGGGGGGGGAACCTACGAGCAGTACTTC
CDR3 protein: CSARGGGTYEQYF

J gene: TRBJ1-5
D gene: TRBD1
V gene: TRBV24-1
clone size: -
CDR3 DNA: TGTGCCACCAGTGATCCGGACGGACAGGGGCCCCAGCATTTT
CDR3 protein: CATSDPDGQGPQHF

J gene: TRBJ1-4
D gene: -
V gene: TRBV20-1
clone size: few
CDR3 DNA: TGCAGTGCTAGGGACCACTGGGCCTCTTTTAATGAAAAACTGTTTTTT
CDR3 protein: CSARDHWASFNEKLFF

J gene: TRBJ1-6
D gene: -
V gene: TRBV27
clone size: -
CDR3 DNA: TGTGCCAGCAGTCCCACGGCAGGGGCTAATTCACCCCTCCACTTT
CDR3 protein: CASSPTAGANSPLHF

J gene: TRBJ2-7
D gene: TRBD2
V gene: TRBV5-1
clone size: many
CDR3 DNA: TGCGCCAGCAGCTCTACTAGCGGGAGAAGCTACGAGCAGTACTTC
CDR3 protein: CASSSTSGRSYEQYF

J gene: TRBJ2-1
D gene: -
V gene: TRBV11-2
clone size: -
CDR3 DNA: TGTGCCAGCAGCGTCGATACAATGGGTGGGAAGCAGTTCTTC
CDR3 protein: CASSVDTMGGKQFF

J gene: TRBJ1-6
D gene: -
V gene: TRBV20-1
clone size: few
CDR3 DNA: TGCAGTCTTCCGGGGGGAATACGTTCACCCCTCCACTTT
CDR3 protein: CSLPGGIRSPLHF

J gene: TRBJ2-2
D gene: -
V gene: TRBV5-1
clone size: many
CDR3 DNA: TGCGCCAGCAGCTTGGCAGCGGATAGCGACACCGGGGAGCTGTTTTTT
CDR3 protein: CASSLAADSDTGELFF

J gene: TRBJ2-3
D gene: TRBD1
V gene: TRBV5-1
clone size: many
CDR3 DNA: TGCGCCAGCAGCTCCGGACAGGGGGCGGTTACGCAGTATTTT
CDR3 protein: CASSSGQGAVTQYF

J gene: TRBJ1-1
D gene: -
V gene: TRBV6-1
clone size: -
CDR3 DNA: TGTGCCAGCAACTCCGGGTCTCGGAACACTGAAGCTTTCTTT
CDR3 protein: CASNSGSRNTEAFF

J gene: TRBJ2-3
D gene: -
V gene: TRBV5-1
clone size: -
CDR3 DNA: TGCGCCAGCAGTGGGGTCCCCACAGATACGCAGTATTTT
CDR3 protein: CASSGVPTDTQYF

J gene: TRBJ2-3
D gene: TRBD2
V gene: TRBV7-3
clone size: few
CDR3 DNA: TGTGCCAGCAGCTCGAATCCATGGGGAGGGCCGACAGATACGCAGTATTTT
CDR3 protein: CASSSNPWGGPTDTQYF

J gene: TRBJ2-7
D gene: TRBD1
V gene: TRBV14
clone size: many
CDR3 DNA: TGTGCCAGCAGCCAAGCACAGGGGATCTCCTACGAGCAGTACTTC
CDR3 protein: CASSQAQGISYEQYF

J gene: TRBJ2-1
D gene: -
V gene: TRBV24-1
clone size: few
CDR3 DNA: TGTGCCACCAGTGATCCTAGCCCAGTATCCCTTGACAATGAGCAGTTCTTC
CDR3 protein: CATSDPSPVSLDNEQFF

J gene: TRBJ2-2
D gene: -
V gene: TRBV30
clone size: many
CDR3 DNA: TGTGCCTGGAGCGTTAACACCGGGGAGCTGTTTTTT
CDR3 protein: CAWSVNTGELFF

J gene: TRBJ1-5
D gene: -
V gene: TRBV24-1
clone size: -
CDR3 DNA: TGTGCCACCAGTGGCCCAGGGAGCAATCAGCCCCAGCATTTT
CDR3 protein: CATSGPGSNQPQHF

J gene: TRBJ1-2
D gene: TRBD1
V gene: TRBV6-4
clone size: few
CDR3 DNA: TGTGCCAGCAGGCCAAGACAGGGGGCGGAAGGCTACACCTTC
CDR3 protein: CASRPRQGAEGYTF

J gene: TRBJ1-1
D gene: -
V gene: TRBV11-2
clone size: many
CDR3 DNA: TGTGCCAGCAGCTACCCGTTCGTTCGAGGTGCAACTGAAGCTTTCTTT
CDR3 protein: CASSYPFVRGATEAFF

J gene: TRBJ2-7
D gene: TRBD1
V gene: TRBV28
clone size: many
CDR3 DNA: TGTGCCAGCACCACGACAGGGGGCTACGAGCAGTACTTC
CDR3 protein: CASTTTGGYEQYF

J gene: TRBJ2-7
D gene: TRBD2
V gene: TRBV28
clone size: few
CDR3 DNA: TGTGCCAGCAGACTAGCTAGCGGGAGTTACGAGCAGTACTTC
CDR3 protein: CASRLASGSYEQYF

J gene: TRBJ2-5
D gene: -
V gene: TRBV7-2
clone size: many
CDR3 DNA: TGTGCCAGCAGCCTGTGGACCCAAGAGACCCAGTACTTC
CDR3 protein: CASSLWTQETQYF

J gene: TRBJ1-6
D gene: -
V gene: TRBV6-1
clone size: few
CDR3 DNA: TGTGCCAGCAGTTCATCTGGGACGGCAGATAATTCACCCCTCCACTTT
CDR3 protein: CASSSSGTADNSPLHF

J gene: TRBJ1-1
D gene: TRBD1
V gene: TRBV4-1
clone size: many
CDR3 DNA: TGCGCCAGCAGCCATCCCGGACAGGGGGCAGAAGCTTTCTTT
CDR3 protein: CASSHPGQGAEAFF

J gene: TRBJ2-1
D gene: TRBD2
V gene: TRBV20-1
clone size: -
CDR3 DNA: TGCAGTGCTACAGGGGGGACTAGCGGGAGTAAAGAGCAGTTCTTC
CDR3 protein: CSATGGTSGSKEQFF